A few counts support the clone carrying this TCR beta chain. What it binds is not known. Other DNA sequences within the sample encode an identical CDR3. Germline lookup yields CDR1 SNHLY and CDR2 FYNNEI. The V segment lost 8 bases and the J segment 4 bases; nucleotides outside the gene matches: 5. The CDR3 length is 12 residues. The entry originates in a study of CD8+ T cells in alopecia areata. Study-wide background: Tofacitinib administration persisted for 6 to 18 months, succeeded by 6 months off drug. Scoring of treated patients' severity used the percentage of affected scalp area.

Once RNA had been extracted, it was reverse transcribed into cDNA to act as the sequencing template. Method: immunoSEQ multiplex PCR; TCRdb's copy keeps in-frame clones and lacks some. The repertoire consists of approximately 210,000 clones, with around two fifths occurring once and the leading ten covering about 2.6%. Notes on the study in general: Lesional scalp exceeded normal scalp in clonality, especially in alopecia totalis/universalis.

Treatment here: oral pan-JAK inhibitor, 5-10 mg twice daily. The sequence came from a human donor with alopecia areata. Specimen: CD4+ T cells sorted from blood, collected at approximately week 36, from a patient treated with tofacitinib. The chain uses TRBV2 and TRBJ2-7, with 7 bases aligning to TRBD2. CDR3 nucleotides: TGTGCCAGCTACGGGACTACGTACGAGCAGTACTTC. Amino acids: CASYGTTYEQYF.